Below, one TCR beta chain is given with its context. Its cognate antigen is unknown. The sample originates from a study of cytomegalovirus exposure and HLA in healthy donors. Study findings and constraints: Per a later analysis, approximately 16,000 TCR beta sequences showed association with HLA alleles at 0.05 false discovery rate. Many donors carried some public TCRs, although rarity characterized most TCR sequences. There were reportedly fewer N-insertions in an Asian-associated ancestry cluster than the roughly 670-donor mean, in a later analysis.

The PCR had 60 Vbeta and 13 Jbeta primers. The assay was immunoSEQ multiplex PCR, and TCRdb's table has in-frame clones only and misses some. This sample has more than 150,000 clones, with approximately 82% found just once. Trimming shortened V by 4 bases and J by 2 bases, and 18 bases separated the two germline ends. The CDR3 length is 16 residues. Germline assignment: CDR1 GTSNPN and CDR2 SVGIG (reference sequence). The sample comprised PBMCs. The gene calls are TRBV30 and TRBJ2-1; D is possibly TRBD2 (5 bases). This TCR was recovered from a woman between 50 and 59 years old in good health and CMV-seropositive. CDR3 DNA: TGTGCCTGGAATCTCGGGCCCAGCGGAACCTACAATGAGCAGTTCTTC. It encodes CAWNLGPSGTYNEQFF.